This T cell receptor beta chain was observed in a study of vaccination effects on CD4 cells after COVID-19. Study in general: Vaccination of participants consisted of two doses of either the BNT162b2 or mRNA-1273 vaccine. Regarding the study as a whole: No early post-infection timepoints were available in the study, which also included few convalescent patients.

As regards this clone: Its matching antigen is unknown.

Some clones are missing from TCRdb's copy, which holds only in-frame ones; the method was immunoSEQ multiplex PCR. The sample records 50,000 or so clones, around 85% being singletons. Antigen-specific CD4+ T cell clonotypes were called by their expansion after viral peptide-pool culture in ViraFEST. When nine to ten days of culture had elapsed, CD4+ T cells were isolated. Every well housed around 2.1 million PBMC, which grew in culture alongside around 10 IU/ml IL-2 and 10 ug/ml peptides. The junction had 16 bases not matched to a gene; V was cut back by 4 bases and J by 7 bases. Germline V lookup: CDR1 SGHRS, CDR2 YFSETQ. The CDR3 is 17 residues long.

Material: CD4+ T cells from PBMCs cultured with HCoV-229E spike peptides, obtained before COVID-19 vaccination. The V gene is TRBV5-1, the J gene TRBJ2-1; 8 nucleotides align to TRBD2. This TCR came from a human donor who received a COVID-19 vaccine. The CDR3 DNA is TGCGCCAGCAGCCCGACCGTTAACGGGGGGGCCTTTAATGAGCAGTTCTTC. Its protein is CASSPTVNGGAFNEQFF.